Following are 5 T cell receptor beta chains from one sample sequenced in a study of cytomegalovirus exposure and HLA in healthy donors (TCRdb year 2017). Libraries were constructed by the immunoSEQ multiplex PCR assay. The multiplex PCR relied on a mix of 60 forward primers for TCR Vbeta segments and 13 reverse primers for TCR Jbeta segments. TCRdb retrieved this table from immuneACCESS and kept in-frame rearrangements only. Not all clones are present; in checked studies, unresolved V genes account for under half, and no reason is known for the remainder. Recorded for this sample are approximately 140,000 clones; 63% of them occurred a single time. Clones ranked in the top ten supply 6% to 8.5% of the sample. Sequencing was carried out using PBMCs. The receptors were gathered from a woman aged 55-70 years in good health and CMV-seropositive.

The chain links TRBV5-4 to TRBJ1-1, with 7 bases matching TRBD1. Germline trimming cut 4 bases from V and 4 bases from J; bases unmatched to any gene: 4. This CDR3 contains 13 residues. CDR1 and CDR2 (germline): SGHNT, YYREEE (reference sequence). This chain's CDR3 is CASSGDRVTEAFF. The CDR3, as DNA: TGTGCCAGCAGCGGCGACAGGGTCACTGAAGCTTTCTTT.

The chain links TRBV7-2 to TRBJ1-1; tentative D call: TRBD1 (5 bases). V lost 0 bases and J lost 4, with 6 bases in between. Germline assignment: CDR1 SGHTA and CDR2 FQGNSA. The length of the CDR3 is 13 residues. The chain's CDR3 is CASSLAGVTEAFF. CDR3 coding DNA: TGTGCCAGCAGCTTAGCAGGGGTCACTGAAGCTTTCTTT.

This clone was observed a handful of times. The rearrangement joins TRBV7-2 to TRBJ1-5; D unresolved. Trimming left V 5 bases short and J 1 base short, with 21 bases between. There are 18 residues in the CDR3. CDR1 and CDR2 (germline): SGHTA, FQGNSA. CDR3 in amino acids: CASSLDTLDGRSNQPQHF. CDR3 DNA sequence: TGTGCCAGCAGCCTCGATACCCTGGATGGGCGAAGCAATCAGCCCCAGCATTTT.

This clone has a handful of counts. CDR3 nucleotide sequence: TGCGCCAGCACCGAGGGACTAGCGGGAGGAGGGGATGAGCAGTTCTTC. This encodes CASTEGLAGGGDEQFF. The chain links TRBV5-1 to TRBJ2-1; TRBD2 matches 15 bases. The germline CDR1 and CDR2 sequences are SGHRS and YFSETQ. Trimming took 6 bases from V and 8 from J; bases not matched to a gene: 9. The CDR3 totals 16 residues. The full variable domain, its missing parts supplied by reference TRBV5-1 and TRBJ2-1, is KAGVTQTPRYLIKTRGQQVTLSCSPISGHRSVSWYQQTPGQGLQFLFEYFSETQRNKGNFPGRFSGRQFSNSRSEMNVSTLELGDSALYLCASTEGLAGGGDEQFFGPGTRLTVL.

This clone has only a few counts. The chain is built from TRBV4-3 and TRBJ1-2; 8 bases align to TRBD1. The trim removed 3 bases at V and 4 bases at J, leaving 4 bases unmatched. The CDR3 contains 14 residues. Germline V gene sequence: CDR1 LGHNA, CDR2 YSLEER. Here the CDR3 DNA reads TGCGCCAGCAGCCATCCGGACAGGGTCTATGGCTACACCTTC. Protein sequence: CASSHPDRVYGYTF.